These T cell receptor beta chains were read from a single sample in a study of HIV-infected children after antiretroviral therapy interruption. A single record per CDR3 protein comes from TCRdb applying MiXCR to the 3' RACE reads. The sample gives around 50,000 distinct CDR3 sequences, roughly 4.5% of which show up once; roughly 0.7% is in the top ten. The sequencing used CD45RA+ CD4+ T cells from PBMCs, pooled from several time points, collected from a donor given antiretroviral therapy, either interrupted or continuous. These TCRs come from a pool of human donors with HIV. CDR3s include the opening cysteine and the closing phenylalanine or tryptophan. The D gene is left open where the match is weak. Clone sizes are given selectively: once, few, many, or a class where the clone is expanded.

TRBV28	TRBJ2-3	NA	many	16	CASSLPVDPPPDTQYF	TGTGCCAGCAGTCTCCCGGTAGATCCACCCCCAGATACGCAGTATTTT
TRBV28	TRBJ1-1	NA	few	20	CASSFGFAVVRPEANTEAFF	TGTGCCAGCAGTTTCGGATTCGCGGTCGTACGGCCGGAGGCGAACACTGAAGCTTTCTTT
TRBV10-1	TRBJ1-5	NA	NA	13	CASSAGVNQPQHF	TGCGCCAGCAGTGCGGGGGTTAATCAGCCCCAGCATTTT
TRBV4-2	TRBJ2-2	NA	many	16	CASSHRDREVTGELFF	TGTGCCAGCAGCCATCGCGACAGGGAGGTCACCGGGGAGCTGTTTTTT
TRBV20-1	TRBJ1-3	TRBD1	many	14	CSARKTGDGNTIYF	TGCAGTGCTAGAAAAACAGGGGATGGAAACACCATATATTTT
TRBV3-2	TRBJ2-5	NA	NA	15	CASSRDWGGKDTQYF	TGTGCCAGCAGCCGGGACTGGGGGGGGAAAGACACCCAGTACTTT
TRBV5-1	TRBJ1-1	NA	NA	14	CASSFFQGRTEAFF	TGCGCCAGCAGCTTTTTTCAGGGGCGGACTGAAGCTTTCTTT
TRBV2	TRBJ2-1	NA	few	16	CASSESGFSSYNEQFF	TGTGCCAGCAGTGAATCCGGTTTTAGCTCCTACAATGAGCAGTTCTTC
TRBV19	TRBJ2-1	NA	NA	15	CASSPIPGLANEQFF	TGTGCCAGTAGCCCCATACCGGGACTCGCCAATGAGCAGTTCTTC
TRBV20-1	TRBJ1-6	NA	medium-sized	11	CSADANSPLHF	TGCAGTGCCGACGCCAATTCACCCCTCCACTTT
TRBV19	TRBJ2-2	NA	many	15	CASSTQDRTAGELFF	TGTGCCAGTAGTACCCAGGACAGAACGGCCGGGGAGCTGTTTTTT
TRBV27	TRBJ1-6	NA	many	16	CASSAHRLGRDSPLHF	TGTGCCAGCAGTGCACACCGTTTAGGAAGGGATTCACCCCTCCACTTT
TRBV18	TRBJ1-3	NA	NA	16	CASSSDTVSSGNTIYF	TGTGCCAGCTCATCGGACACTGTTTCTTCTGGAAACACCATATATTTT
TRBV20-1	TRBJ1-1	NA	many	13	CSATPDTNTEAFF	TGCAGTGCTACCCCGGACACGAACACTGAAGCTTTCTTT
TRBV5-1	TRBJ1-3	NA	NA	18	CASSSGEGTPSSGNTIYF	TGCGCCAGCAGCTCGGGAGAAGGGACGCCGAGCTCTGGAAACACCATATATTTT
TRBV12-3/TRBV12-4	TRBJ2-3	TRBD1	NA	16	CASSLGTGAYTDTQYF	TGTGCCAGCAGTTTAGGGACAGGGGCCTACACAGATACGCAGTATTTT
TRBV29-1	TRBJ1-2	NA	many	11	CSVTGLGGYTF	TGCAGCGTGACAGGATTAGGAGGCTACACCTTC
TRBV3-1	TRBJ2-1	NA	NA	16	CASSHQAFSSYNEQFF	TGTGCCAGCAGCCACCAGGCATTCAGCTCCTACAATGAGCAGTTCTTC
TRBV19	TRBJ2-5	NA	NA	18	CASSVLPAAGRLQETQYF	TGTGCCAGTAGTGTTCTACCCGCCGCGGGACGGTTACAAGAGACCCAGTACTTC
TRBV4-1	TRBJ2-7	NA	few	13	CASSQDTPYEQYF	TGCGCCAGCAGCCAAGATACCCCCTACGAGCAGTACTTC
TRBV12-3/TRBV12-4	TRBJ1-2	NA	NA	13	CASSSQGGYGYTF	TGTGCCAGCAGCTCACAGGGAGGATATGGCTACACCTTC
TRBV7-2	TRBJ1-6	NA	many	14	CASSLQVLNSPLHF	TGTGCCAGCAGCTTACAGGTTTTGAATTCACCCCTCCACTTT